One T cell receptor beta chain is described in this entry. This sample stems from a study of blood T cell repertoires in COVID-19. V dropped 5 bases and J dropped 3 bases, with 7 bases sitting between them. The CDR3 sequence is 13 residues long. Germline CDR1 reads SGHTA; CDR2 reads FQGNSA. Produced via immunoSEQ multiplex PCR; TCRdb's table is partial and in-frame only. This repertoire shows fewer than 200,000 clones, roughly 85% found once; its top ten account for around 5%. Patients of the Seattle cohort, enrolled during active infection, were followed longitudinally. V and J are TRBV7-2 and TRBJ2-2; no clear D. The receptor's source is a woman in her forties or fifties with COVID-19, enrolled during active disease. Specimen: peripheral blood. The DNA for the CDR3 is TGTGCCAGCAGCATAGACTACACCGGGGAGCTGTTTTTT. Translation: CASSIDYTGELFF.